Listed below are T cell receptor beta chains from one sample, sequenced in a study of breast tumors, draining lymph nodes, adjacent tissues. TCRdb ran MiXCR on the multiplex PCR reads and lists one entry per CDR3 protein. The sample carries fewer than 300,000 distinct CDR3 sequences, less than 40% recorded once. The specimen sequenced was axillary lymph node tissue. Every receptor here comes from a female donor with breast cancer. Some clones in this sample may be carry-over from other donors' samples. The CDR3 runs from the conserved cysteine through the conserved F or W. D genes are given only for firm matches. Where a row states a size, it is once, few, many or the class of an expanded clone; other rows omit it.

v_call: TRBV7-3
cdr3_length: 14
clone_size: .
j_call: TRBJ2-2
d_call: TRBD1
cdr3_nt: TGTGCCAGCAGCCGGACAGGGGGGGAAGGGGAGCTGTTTTTT
cdr3_aa: CASSRTGGEGELFF

v_call: TRBV20-1
cdr3_length: 14
clone_size: many
j_call: TRBJ2-2
d_call: .
cdr3_nt: TGCAGTGCTAGAGGCCGGGGTAACACCGGGGAGCTGTTTTTT
cdr3_aa: CSARGRGNTGELFF

v_call: TRBV4-1
cdr3_length: 15
clone_size: .
j_call: TRBJ2-3
d_call: .
cdr3_nt: TGCGCCAGCAGCCAAGACAACAGTTACACAGATACGCAGTATTTT
cdr3_aa: CASSQDNSYTDTQYF

v_call: TRBV5-5
cdr3_length: 15
clone_size: few
j_call: TRBJ2-7
d_call: .
cdr3_nt: TGTGCCAGCAGCTTGGGCCCGGCCACCTCCTACGAGCAGTACTTC
cdr3_aa: CASSLGPATSYEQYF

v_call: TRBV20-1
cdr3_length: 14
clone_size: many
j_call: TRBJ2-7
d_call: .
cdr3_nt: TGCAGTGCTACAGACATGGACCGGGCCTACGAGCAGTACTTC
cdr3_aa: CSATDMDRAYEQYF

v_call: TRBV6-6
cdr3_length: 17
clone_size: many
j_call: TRBJ1-4
d_call: TRBD1
cdr3_nt: TGTGCCAGCAGTTACTCCCCGGGGACAGGTTCTAATGAAAAACTGTTTTTT
cdr3_aa: CASSYSPGTGSNEKLFF

v_call: TRBV20-1
cdr3_length: 16
clone_size: many
j_call: TRBJ1-6
d_call: .
cdr3_nt: TGCAGTGCTAGAGATACCCCGGGTGTAAATAATTCACCCCTCCACTTT
cdr3_aa: CSARDTPGVNNSPLHF

v_call: TRBV6-1
cdr3_length: 16
clone_size: .
j_call: TRBJ2-1
d_call: TRBD2
cdr3_nt: TGTGCCAGCAGCCCGAAAACTAGCGGCAGCTTGGGTGAGCAGTTCTTC
cdr3_aa: CASSPKTSGSLGEQFF

v_call: TRBV24-1
cdr3_length: 16
clone_size: many
j_call: TRBJ2-2
d_call: TRBD1
cdr3_nt: TGTGCCACCAGTTCGAGGGACAGGGGGCACTCCGGGGAGCTGTTTTTT
cdr3_aa: CATSSRDRGHSGELFF

v_call: TRBV7-9
cdr3_length: 16
clone_size: .
j_call: TRBJ1-2
d_call: .
cdr3_nt: TGTGCCAGCAGCCTACCCCCCCCCCGGGGAACATATGGCTACACCTTC
cdr3_aa: CASSLPPPRGTYGYTF

v_call: TRBV5-6
cdr3_length: 15
clone_size: many
j_call: TRBJ2-4
d_call: TRBD1
cdr3_nt: TGTGCCAGCAGCTTGGTGGACAGGGCCAAAAACATTCAGTACTTC
cdr3_aa: CASSLVDRAKNIQYF

v_call: TRBV19
cdr3_length: 16
clone_size: many
j_call: TRBJ2-5
d_call: .
cdr3_nt: TGTGCCAGTAGTATGGGAGACCCCGGGCGGCAAGAGACCCAGTACTTC
cdr3_aa: CASSMGDPGRQETQYF

v_call: TRBV7-3
cdr3_length: 14
clone_size: .
j_call: TRBJ2-1
d_call: TRBD1
cdr3_nt: TGTGCCAGCGGGGGAGGACAGGGAGGTCATGAGCAGTTCTTC
cdr3_aa: CASGGGQGGHEQFF

v_call: TRBV25-1
cdr3_length: 13
clone_size: many
j_call: TRBJ2-7
d_call: .
cdr3_nt: TGTGCCAGCAGTGTCGGCAGGGGCTACGAGCAGTACTTC
cdr3_aa: CASSVGRGYEQYF

v_call: TRBV2
cdr3_length: 14
clone_size: medium-sized
j_call: TRBJ1-2
d_call: TRBD1
cdr3_nt: TGTGCCAGCAGGGGGGACAGGGGAACTCGTGGCTACACCTTC
cdr3_aa: CASRGDRGTRGYTF

v_call: TRBV9
cdr3_length: 15
clone_size: many
j_call: TRBJ2-1
d_call: TRBD2
cdr3_nt: TGTGCCAGCAGCGTAGAGGGACTAGAAGGCGATGAGCAGTTCTTC
cdr3_aa: CASSVEGLEGDEQFF

v_call: TRBV11-3
cdr3_length: 19
clone_size: .
j_call: TRBJ2-4
d_call: TRBD1
cdr3_nt: TGTGCCAGCAGCTTAGAATACGGCGGATCAGGGGGACCCAAAAACATTCAGTACTTC
cdr3_aa: CASSLEYGGSGGPKNIQYF

v_call: TRBV9
cdr3_length: 16
clone_size: many
j_call: TRBJ1-3
d_call: .
cdr3_nt: TGTGCCAGCAGCCCCCAAGGACAACTCTCTGGAAACACCATATATTTT
cdr3_aa: CASSPQGQLSGNTIYF

v_call: TRBV29-1
cdr3_length: 15
clone_size: once
j_call: TRBJ2-4
d_call: .
cdr3_nt: TGCAGCGTTGAAGGGAATGGCTATGCCCGGGACATTCAGTACTTC
cdr3_aa: CSVEGNGYARDIQYF

v_call: TRBV25-1
cdr3_length: 16
clone_size: many
j_call: TRBJ2-2
d_call: .
cdr3_nt: TGTGCCAGCAGTGAATACTGGGGACAAAGGGCCGGGGAGCTGTTTTTT
cdr3_aa: CASSEYWGQRAGELFF

v_call: TRBV15
cdr3_length: 15
clone_size: many
j_call: TRBJ1-2
d_call: .
cdr3_nt: TGTGCCACCAGCAGGACCCTCAGGGAGGACTATGGCTACACCTTC
cdr3_aa: CATSRTLREDYGYTF

v_call: TRBV5-1
cdr3_length: 15
clone_size: many
j_call: TRBJ2-1
d_call: TRBD1
cdr3_nt: TGCGCCAGCAGCCTCGGACAGGGTTCCCACAATGAGCAGTTCTTC
cdr3_aa: CASSLGQGSHNEQFF

v_call: TRBV7-9
cdr3_length: 13
clone_size: many
j_call: TRBJ1-2
d_call: .
cdr3_nt: TGTGCCAGCAGCTTAGTACAGGGTGATGGCTACACCTTC
cdr3_aa: CASSLVQGDGYTF

v_call: TRBV3-2
cdr3_length: 12
clone_size: .
j_call: TRBJ1-1
d_call: .
cdr3_nt: TGTGCCAGCATAGGGGGGAAAGGGAAAGCTTTCTTT
cdr3_aa: CASIGGKGKAFF

v_call: TRBV28
cdr3_length: 12
clone_size: .
j_call: TRBJ2-4
d_call: .
cdr3_nt: TGTGCCAGCAGCATAGCCAAAAACATTCAGTACTTC
cdr3_aa: CASSIAKNIQYF

v_call: TRBV3-1
cdr3_length: 13
clone_size: .
j_call: TRBJ1-2
d_call: TRBD1
cdr3_nt: TGTGCCAGCAGCCTTGGGACAGATAAAGTCTACACCTTC
cdr3_aa: CASSLGTDKVYTF

v_call: TRBV5-4
cdr3_length: 12
clone_size: few
j_call: TRBJ2-1
d_call: .
cdr3_nt: TGTGCCAGCAGCCGTAGTATCAATGAGCAGTTCTTC
cdr3_aa: CASSRSINEQFF

v_call: TRBV7-9
cdr3_length: 17
clone_size: many
j_call: TRBJ2-3
d_call: TRBD2
cdr3_nt: TGTGCCAGCAGCTTAGGAAGGACTAGCGGTAGCACAGATACGCAGTATTTT
cdr3_aa: CASSLGRTSGSTDTQYF

v_call: TRBV6-5
cdr3_length: 14
clone_size: many
j_call: TRBJ1-6
d_call: TRBD1
cdr3_nt: TGTGCCAGCAGACTAGACAGGGTACGGTCACCCCTCCACTTT
cdr3_aa: CASRLDRVRSPLHF

v_call: TRBV29-1
cdr3_length: 11
clone_size: .
j_call: TRBJ2-7
d_call: .
cdr3_nt: TGCAGCTTAGGAGTAACCTACGAGCAGTACTTC
cdr3_aa: CSLGVTYEQYF

v_call: TRBV20-1
cdr3_length: 13
clone_size: many
j_call: TRBJ2-7
d_call: TRBD1
cdr3_nt: TGCAGTGCTATCCCGACAGGGACCTACGAGCAGTACTTC
cdr3_aa: CSAIPTGTYEQYF

v_call: TRBV7-9
cdr3_length: 14
clone_size: .
j_call: TRBJ1-2
d_call: .
cdr3_nt: TGTGCCAGCAGCTTACCTGGAGGGTACTATGGCTACACCTTC
cdr3_aa: CASSLPGGYYGYTF

v_call: TRBV12-3/TRBV12-4
cdr3_length: 16
clone_size: many
j_call: TRBJ2-5
d_call: TRBD2
cdr3_nt: TGTGCCAGCAGTTTGGCTAGCGGGAGGGCCGGCGAGACCCAGTACTTC
cdr3_aa: CASSLASGRAGETQYF

v_call: TRBV19
cdr3_length: 13
clone_size: many
j_call: TRBJ2-5
d_call: TRBD1
cdr3_nt: TGTGCCAGTAGTTGGACAGGCGAAGAGACCCAGTACTTC
cdr3_aa: CASSWTGEETQYF

v_call: TRBV9
cdr3_length: 16
clone_size: many
j_call: TRBJ2-1
d_call: .
cdr3_nt: TGTGCCAGCAGCGTAGTGCAGGGTGGGCGCTTCGATGAGCAGTTCTTC
cdr3_aa: CASSVVQGGRFDEQFF

v_call: TRBV4-1
cdr3_length: 17
clone_size: many
j_call: TRBJ2-2
d_call: .
cdr3_nt: TGCGCCAGCAGCCAAGATTTTGGCACTAGCAGCGACGGGGAGCTGTTTTTT
cdr3_aa: CASSQDFGTSSDGELFF

v_call: TRBV24-1
cdr3_length: 15
clone_size: many
j_call: TRBJ2-1
d_call: TRBD1
cdr3_nt: TGTGCCACCAGTGATGCCCCGCAGGGGGCTAATGAGCAGTTCTTC
cdr3_aa: CATSDAPQGANEQFF

v_call: TRBV20-1
cdr3_length: 8
clone_size: once
j_call: TRBJ2-3
d_call: .
cdr3_nt: TGCAGTGCACAACCGCAGTATTTT
cdr3_aa: CSAQPQYF

v_call: TRBV6-1
cdr3_length: 15
clone_size: many
j_call: TRBJ1-2
d_call: .
cdr3_nt: TGTGCCAGCAACCCCGGGACACCTTTTAACTATGGCTACACCTTC
cdr3_aa: CASNPGTPFNYGYTF

v_call: TRBV20-1
cdr3_length: 17
clone_size: many
j_call: TRBJ2-3
d_call: .
cdr3_nt: TGCAGTGCTAGAGACCCCTTGACCAGAACTAGCACAGATACGCAGTATTTT
cdr3_aa: CSARDPLTRTSTDTQYF

v_call: TRBV9
cdr3_length: 16
clone_size: .
j_call: TRBJ2-3
d_call: TRBD2
cdr3_nt: TGTGCCAGCAGCGTTAGACTAGCGGGAGGGGTAGATACGCAGTATTTT
cdr3_aa: CASSVRLAGGVDTQYF

v_call: TRBV7-3
cdr3_length: 15
clone_size: many
j_call: TRBJ2-5
d_call: TRBD2
cdr3_nt: TGTGCCAGCAGCTTAGCACTAGCGGGAAAAGAGACCCAGTACTTC
cdr3_aa: CASSLALAGKETQYF

v_call: TRBV10-3
cdr3_length: 15
clone_size: .
j_call: TRBJ1-4
d_call: .
cdr3_nt: TGTGCCATCAGTGCTAGGACGGACATTAATGAAAAACTGTTTTTT
cdr3_aa: CAISARTDINEKLFF

v_call: TRBV2
cdr3_length: 15
clone_size: many
j_call: TRBJ2-1
d_call: .
cdr3_nt: TGTGCCAGCAGTGAAGCGCTATTCCCCTACAATGAGCAGTTCTTC
cdr3_aa: CASSEALFPYNEQFF

v_call: TRBV7-9
cdr3_length: 14
clone_size: many
j_call: TRBJ2-2
d_call: .
cdr3_nt: TGTGCCAGCAGCGTCAGGGGGGACACCGGGGAGCTGTTTTTT
cdr3_aa: CASSVRGDTGELFF

v_call: TRBV9
cdr3_length: 14
clone_size: many
j_call: TRBJ2-5
d_call: .
cdr3_nt: TGTGCCAGCAGCGTAACCGAGGGGGTGGAGACCCAGTACTTC
cdr3_aa: CASSVTEGVETQYF

v_call: TRBV6-2/TRBV6-3
cdr3_length: 14
clone_size: many
j_call: TRBJ2-5
d_call: .
cdr3_nt: TGTGCCAGCAGTTCCCGACTAGTCGGAGAGACCCAGTACTTC
cdr3_aa: CASSSRLVGETQYF

v_call: TRBV7-8
cdr3_length: 13
clone_size: many
j_call: TRBJ2-7
d_call: .
cdr3_nt: TGTGCCAGCAGCCTAGGATACTCCTACGAGCAGTACTTC
cdr3_aa: CASSLGYSYEQYF

v_call: TRBV14
cdr3_length: 13
clone_size: many
j_call: TRBJ1-6
d_call: .
cdr3_nt: TGTGCCAGCAGCCGAGGGGCGGGTTCACCCCTCCACTTT
cdr3_aa: CASSRGAGSPLHF

v_call: TRBV6-2/TRBV6-3
cdr3_length: 16
clone_size: few
j_call: TRBJ1-1
d_call: TRBD1
cdr3_nt: TGTGCCAGCAGGCCAACCTTGGGACAGGGTAACGCCCTGACTTTCTTT
cdr3_aa: CASRPTLGQGNALTFF

v_call: TRBV10-3
cdr3_length: 12
clone_size: .
j_call: TRBJ2-3
d_call: TRBD1
cdr3_nt: TGTGCCATCAGCGTAGACAGGGGAAAACAGTATTTT
cdr3_aa: CAISVDRGKQYF

v_call: TRBV6-1
cdr3_length: 15
clone_size: many
j_call: TRBJ2-2
d_call: .
cdr3_nt: TGTGCCAGCAAAGGTACGGGAGAGGCTTCCGGGGAGCTGTTTTTT
cdr3_aa: CASKGTGEASGELFF

v_call: TRBV7-9
cdr3_length: 18
clone_size: .
j_call: TRBJ2-7
d_call: .
cdr3_nt: TGTGCCAGCAGCCCCTATGCGCTCAACTCTCAGTCCTCCTACGAGCAGTACTTC
cdr3_aa: CASSPYALNSQSSYEQYF

v_call: TRBV7-3
cdr3_length: 17
clone_size: .
j_call: TRBJ2-3
d_call: TRBD2
cdr3_nt: TGTGCCGGGCTCGTGGTCGGGACTAGCGGGTTCACAGATACGCAGTATTTT
cdr3_aa: CAGLVVGTSGFTDTQYF

v_call: TRBV19
cdr3_length: 15
clone_size: many
j_call: TRBJ2-1
d_call: .
cdr3_nt: TGTGCCAGTAGTGGGGGTAGCGGTTCCTACAATGAGCAGTTCTTC
cdr3_aa: CASSGGSGSYNEQFF

v_call: TRBV28
cdr3_length: 17
clone_size: many
j_call: TRBJ1-5
d_call: .
cdr3_nt: TGTGCCAGCACTCTGAAGAAAGGCACTTATAGCAATCAGCCCCAGCATTTT
cdr3_aa: CASTLKKGTYSNQPQHF

v_call: TRBV24-1
cdr3_length: 13
clone_size: many
j_call: TRBJ1-5
d_call: .
cdr3_nt: TGTGCCACCAGTAGTGGGTTTGAACAGCCCCAGCATTTT
cdr3_aa: CATSSGFEQPQHF

v_call: TRBV7-8
cdr3_length: 15
clone_size: .
j_call: TRBJ2-7
d_call: TRBD1
cdr3_nt: TGTGCCAGCAGCCGATCCGGGACAGCTCTCTACGAGCAGTACTTC
cdr3_aa: CASSRSGTALYEQYF

v_call: TRBV11-2
cdr3_length: 17
clone_size: many
j_call: TRBJ2-3
d_call: TRBD2
cdr3_nt: TGTGCCAGCAGCTATTCGGGGGGGAGGTGGTCCACAGATACGCAGTATTTT
cdr3_aa: CASSYSGGRWSTDTQYF